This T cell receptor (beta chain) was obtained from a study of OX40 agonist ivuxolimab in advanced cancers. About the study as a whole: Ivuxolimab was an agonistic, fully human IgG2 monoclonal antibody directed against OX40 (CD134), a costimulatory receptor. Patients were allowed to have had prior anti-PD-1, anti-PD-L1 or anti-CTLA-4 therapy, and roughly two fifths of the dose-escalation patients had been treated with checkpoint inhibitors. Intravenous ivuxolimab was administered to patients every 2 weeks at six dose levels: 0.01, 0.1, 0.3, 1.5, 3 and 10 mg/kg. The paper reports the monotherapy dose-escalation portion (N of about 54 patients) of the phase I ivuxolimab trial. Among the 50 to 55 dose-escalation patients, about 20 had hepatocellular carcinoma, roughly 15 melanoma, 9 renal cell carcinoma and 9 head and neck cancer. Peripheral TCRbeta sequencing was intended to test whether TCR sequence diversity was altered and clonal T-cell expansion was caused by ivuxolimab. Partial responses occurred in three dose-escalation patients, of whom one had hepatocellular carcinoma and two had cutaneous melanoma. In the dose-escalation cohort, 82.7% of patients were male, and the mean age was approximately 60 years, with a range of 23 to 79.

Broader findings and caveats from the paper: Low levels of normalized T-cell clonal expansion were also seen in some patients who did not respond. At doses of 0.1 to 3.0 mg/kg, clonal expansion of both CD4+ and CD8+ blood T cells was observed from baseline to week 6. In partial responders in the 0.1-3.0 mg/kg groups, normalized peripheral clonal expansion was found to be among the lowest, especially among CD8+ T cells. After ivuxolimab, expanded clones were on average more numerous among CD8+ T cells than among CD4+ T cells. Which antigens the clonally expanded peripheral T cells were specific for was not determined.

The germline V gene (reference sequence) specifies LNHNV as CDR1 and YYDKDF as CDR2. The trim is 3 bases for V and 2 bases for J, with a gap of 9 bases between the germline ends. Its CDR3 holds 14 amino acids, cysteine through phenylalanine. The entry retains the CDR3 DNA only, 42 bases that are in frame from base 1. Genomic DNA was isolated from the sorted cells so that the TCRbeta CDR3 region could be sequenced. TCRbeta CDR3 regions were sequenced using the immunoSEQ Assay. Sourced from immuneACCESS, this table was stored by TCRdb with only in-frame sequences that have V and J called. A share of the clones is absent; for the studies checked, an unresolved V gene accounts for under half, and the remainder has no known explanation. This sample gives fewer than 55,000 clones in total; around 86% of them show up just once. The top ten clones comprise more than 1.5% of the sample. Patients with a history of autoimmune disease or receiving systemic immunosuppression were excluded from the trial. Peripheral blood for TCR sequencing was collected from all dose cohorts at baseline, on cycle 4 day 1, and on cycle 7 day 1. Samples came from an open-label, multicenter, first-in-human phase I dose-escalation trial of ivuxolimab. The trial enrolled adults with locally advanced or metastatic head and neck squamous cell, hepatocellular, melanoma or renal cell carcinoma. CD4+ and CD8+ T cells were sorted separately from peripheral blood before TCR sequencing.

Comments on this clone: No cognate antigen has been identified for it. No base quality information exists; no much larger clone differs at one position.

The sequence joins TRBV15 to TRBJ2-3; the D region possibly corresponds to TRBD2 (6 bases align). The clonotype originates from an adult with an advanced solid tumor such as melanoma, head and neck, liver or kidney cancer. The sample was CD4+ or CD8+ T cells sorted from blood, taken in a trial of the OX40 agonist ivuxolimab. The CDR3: CATSRGLYTDTQYF. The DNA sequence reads TGTGCCACCAGCAGGGGACTGTACACAGATACGCAGTATTTT.